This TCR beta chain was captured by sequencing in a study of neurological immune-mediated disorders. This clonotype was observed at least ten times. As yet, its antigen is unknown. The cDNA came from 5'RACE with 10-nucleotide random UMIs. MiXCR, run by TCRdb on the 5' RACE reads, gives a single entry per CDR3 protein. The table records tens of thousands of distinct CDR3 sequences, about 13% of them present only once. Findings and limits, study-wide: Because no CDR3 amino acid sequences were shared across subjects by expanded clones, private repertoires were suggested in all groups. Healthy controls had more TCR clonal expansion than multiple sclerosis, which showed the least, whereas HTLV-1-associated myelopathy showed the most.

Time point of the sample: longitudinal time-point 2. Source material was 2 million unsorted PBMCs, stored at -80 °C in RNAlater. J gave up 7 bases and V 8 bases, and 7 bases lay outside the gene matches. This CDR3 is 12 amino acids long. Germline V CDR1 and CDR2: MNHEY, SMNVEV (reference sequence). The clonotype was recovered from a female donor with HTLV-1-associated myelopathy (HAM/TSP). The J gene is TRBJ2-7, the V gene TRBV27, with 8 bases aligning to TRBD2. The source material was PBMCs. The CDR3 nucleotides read TGTGCCAGCGCCCTTTCGGGGGGGGAGCAGTACTTC. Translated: CASALSGGEQYF.